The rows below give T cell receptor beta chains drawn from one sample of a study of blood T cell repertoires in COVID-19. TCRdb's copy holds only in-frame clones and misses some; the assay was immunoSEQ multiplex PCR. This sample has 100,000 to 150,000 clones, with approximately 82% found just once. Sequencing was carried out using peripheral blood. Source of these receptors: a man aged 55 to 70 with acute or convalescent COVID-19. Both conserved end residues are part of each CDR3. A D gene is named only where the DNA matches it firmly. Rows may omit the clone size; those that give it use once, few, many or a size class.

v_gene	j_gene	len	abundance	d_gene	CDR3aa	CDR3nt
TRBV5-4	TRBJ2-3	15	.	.	CASSFQGARTDTQYF	TGTGCCAGCAGCTTTCAAGGAGCGAGGACAGATACGCAGTATTTT
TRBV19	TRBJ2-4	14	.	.	CASSISGAKNIQYF	TGTGCCAGTAGTATATCAGGGGCCAAAAACATTCAGTACTTC
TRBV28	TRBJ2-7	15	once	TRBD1	CASSPPGTVSYEQYF	TGTGCCAGCAGCCCTCCCGGGACAGTATCCTACGAGCAGTACTTC
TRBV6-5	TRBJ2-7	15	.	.	CASSPRDGSSYEQYF	TGTGCCAGCAGCCCACGGGACGGGAGCTCCTACGAGCAGTACTTC
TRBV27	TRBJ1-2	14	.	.	CASTPAGQGYGYTF	TGTGCCAGCACCCCCGCCGGCCAGGGTTATGGCTACACCTTC
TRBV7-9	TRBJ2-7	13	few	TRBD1	CASSLRGTDEQYF	TGTGCCAGCAGCTTACGAGGGACAGATGAGCAGTACTTC
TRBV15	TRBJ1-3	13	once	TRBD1	CATSRGLGNTIYF	TGTGCCACCAGTAGGGGGCTTGGAAACACCATATATTTT
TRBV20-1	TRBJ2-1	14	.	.	CSASVGILRDEQFF	TGCAGTGCTAGTGTAGGGATCCTGCGGGATGAGCAGTTCTTC
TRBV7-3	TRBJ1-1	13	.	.	CASSTQSGTEAFF	TGTGCCAGCAGCACGCAGTCAGGGACTGAAGCTTTCTTT
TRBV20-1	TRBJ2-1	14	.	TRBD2	CSASGLAGVGEQFF	TGCAGTGCTAGTGGCCTAGCGGGAGTGGGTGAGCAGTTCTTC
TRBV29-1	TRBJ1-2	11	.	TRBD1	CSVEEEQGVTF	TGCAGCGTTGAAGAGGAACAGGGGGTAACCTTC
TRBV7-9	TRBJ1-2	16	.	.	CASSSTREGTRYGYTF	TGTGCCAGCAGTTCTACGAGGGAGGGGACGAGGTATGGCTACACCTTC
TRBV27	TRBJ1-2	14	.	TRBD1	CASSFRQGAYGYTF	TGTGCCAGCAGTTTCCGACAGGGAGCCTATGGCTACACCTTC
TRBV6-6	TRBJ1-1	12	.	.	CASSTVGTEAFF	TGTGCCAGCAGTACAGTGGGCACTGAAGCTTTCTTT
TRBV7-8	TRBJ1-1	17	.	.	CASSLARRQKMNTEAFF	TGTGCCAGCAGCTTAGCGCGTAGACAGAAAATGAACACTGAAGCTTTCTTT
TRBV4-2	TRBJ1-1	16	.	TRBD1	CASSQVQTGGITEAFF	TGTGCCAGCAGCCAAGTCCAGACAGGGGGTATCACTGAAGCTTTCTTT
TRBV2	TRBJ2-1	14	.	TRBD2	CASSVLGAGVEQFF	TGTGCCAGCAGCGTGCTAGGAGCGGGAGTTGAGCAGTTCTTC
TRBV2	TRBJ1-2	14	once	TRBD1	CASVEQGAGYGYTF	TGTGCCAGCGTCGAACAGGGGGCCGGCTATGGCTACACCTTC
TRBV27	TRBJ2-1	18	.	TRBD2	CASSSRNSGRASYNEQFF	TGTGCCAGCAGTTCCCGTAATAGCGGGAGGGCCTCCTACAATGAGCAGTTCTTC